The T cell receptor beta chain under discussion was sequenced for a study of cytomegalovirus exposure and HLA in healthy donors. Regarding the study as a whole: In the analysis, some V segments, TRBV6-2 and TRBV6-3 included, were excluded as indistinguishable. Most subjects had HLA-A and HLA-B alleles reportedly predicted accurately by TCR beta sequences. Sequencing depth roughly uniform across donors was assumed in presence/absence analyses.

13 Jbeta primers and 60 Vbeta primers were used for the PCR. Profiled with immunoSEQ multiplex PCR; TCRdb holds only in-frame clones, not every one. The top ten clones hold approximately 0.25% of a sample with approximately 200,000 clones, roughly 84% of them seen once. CDR1 and CDR2 (germline): SGHTA, FQGTGA. The V and J ends lost 2 bases and 1 base, in that order; junction bases with no gene match: 4. The CDR3 has 17 residues. Remarks on this clone: Its antigen is still unknown.

The chain is built from TRBV7-3 and TRBJ2-3; TRBD2 matches at 12 bases. This TCR derives from a boy aged 10-17 years in good health and CMV-seronegative. Sequencing was performed on PBMCs. Written as DNA, the CDR3 is TGTGCCAGCAGCTTAGCGACTAGCGGGAGCCGCACAGATACGCAGTATTTT. Protein product: CASSLATSGSRTDTQYF.